A single T cell receptor (beta chain) is shown here with its context. Its specificity is not known. Profiling relied on immunoSEQ multiplex PCR, and the TCRdb table lists in-frame clones only, not all of them. In the table there are around 25,000 clones, around 95% of which are singletons. This entry comes from a study of T cell clonotyping in hematopoietic cell transplantation. Findings and caveats of the study: After transplant, recipient diversity fell while pathologically expanded clonotypes grew through day 180.

The source is a man between 45 and 60 years old in good health. Some clones in this sample may be carry-over from other donors' samples. Sequencing was carried out using peripheral blood mononuclear cells.

For the CDR3, the DNA is TGTGCCAGCAGACGACATTCAGGGGGAAGGAATCAGCCCCAGCATTTT. Its translation is CASRRHSGGRNQPQHF. The rearrangement links TRBV28 to TRBJ1-5; 7 nucleotides match TRBD1. CDR3 length equals 16 residues. The germline gives CDR1 MDHEN, CDR2 SYDVKM. V gave up 6 bases and J gave up 4 bases; unmatched junction bases: 12.